This T cell receptor (beta chain) was recovered during a study of T cells in Graves' hyperthyroidism and ophthalmopathy. As for this clonotype: No antigen is known for it.

Points from the study as a whole: Researchers found most expanded thyroid clonotypes above 0.001 in blood as well.

Individuals with ophthalmopathy presented a Clinical Activity Score of at least 3, a NOSPECS grade of at least 4 and a duration under 3 months. What was amplified from RNA transcripts were TCR beta CDR3 regions. HTBI primers were the set used in a first-round RT-PCR of the TCR CDR3. TCRdb reanalysed the multiplex PCR reads using MiXCR and keeps one entry per CDR3 protein. The table has about 400,000 distinct CDR3 sequences, around 15% seen once; the top ten hold less than 20%. V lost 1 base, J lost 6 bases, and 7 bases stayed unmatched. The CDR3 sequence is 15 residues long. Germline CDR1 is SGHAT and CDR2 is FQNNGV.

The sample taken for sequencing was blood. The gene calls are TRBV11-2 and TRBJ1-2, with 8 bases aligning to TRBD1. This TCR was sampled from a woman aged 25 to 45 with Graves' ophthalmopathy. The CDR3 reads CASSLVPGQGDGYTF. Written as DNA, the CDR3 is TGTGCCAGCAGCTTAGTCCCCGGACAGGGAGATGGCTACACCTTC.